This T cell receptor beta chain appears in the sequencing data of a study of Ad26.COV2.S vaccination and SARS-CoV-2 variants. The overall study: Ad26.COV2.S given intramuscularly, once or twice 56 days apart. Study-wide results and limits: It is possible that the TCR breadth and depth analyses underestimated the total T cell responses.

Treatment of the sample: roughly 19 received Ad26.COV2.S at low or high dose, single or two shots; several received placebo; per-sample allocation not given. Sampling was done on day 63 after the first vaccine or placebo injection. The donor was a Boston adult aged 18-55 years. Vaccination used an Ad26 vector expressing Wuhan-strain SARS-CoV-2 spike. Clones were sequenced by immunoSEQ multiplex PCR, and TCRdb holds only the in-frame ones, with some missing. Here the sample spans about 350,000 clones, around 90% being singletons. As for this clone: Its antigen is still unknown.

The V end lost 2 bases, the J end lost 4 bases, and 8 bases lay between the germline ends. Germline CDR1 SGHTA, CDR2 FQGTGA. This CDR3 is built from 13 residues. The gene calls are TRBV7-3 and TRBJ2-5; no firm D call. This clonotype originated in a person between 18 and 65 years old who received the Ad26.COV2.S COVID-19 vaccine or a placebo. The material sequenced was peripheral blood, taken in a trial of Ad26.COV2.S vaccine versus placebo. DNA for the CDR3: TGTGCCAGCAGCTTATTTACAGCAGAGACCCAGTACTTC. Its translation is CASSLFTAETQYF.